Sequencing of this TCR beta chain was carried out in a study of cytomegalovirus exposure and HLA in healthy donors (dated 2017 in TCRdb). Regarding the research as a whole: An earlier analysis of 587 of the donors reported approximately 290 Gb of sequence data and 117 million unique TCR beta sequences from 150 million to 200 million T cells. Approximately 300 gigabases of sequencing data and tens of millions of unique TCR sequences were included in an early release covering 550 to 800 HLA-typed donors. Of the approximately 400 genotyped donors, more than 75% were placed in the genetic ancestry cluster associated with self-reported Caucasian donors. The aim of the study was to test whether cataloging public T cell receptors could identify signatures of past pathogen exposure. Using immunosequencing, the study profiled T cell repertoires from 666 subjects and related those repertoires to cytomegalovirus serostatus. Along with the approximately 650-subject first cohort, a separate validation cohort of around 120 different subjects was used. The study combined high-throughput TCR immunosequencing, statistical association of individual TCRs with disease status, and machine learning to predict cytomegalovirus infection status. A later analysis re-analyzed previously published TCR beta repertoires from approximately 670 donors and added high-resolution HLA genotyping to study TCR occurrence patterns. Rather than drawing on any new phenotypic data, the later analysis identified candidate immune exposures from TCR beta sequences and the way those sequences occurred across donors. To decide whether each TCR beta V gene segment behaved as functional or pseudogenic, an earlier analysis of 587 of the donors relied on high-throughput TCR beta sequencing. Donor age, sex, ethnicity and CMV serostatus were compiled together with the repertoire data. Genome-wide SNP genotypes for about 55% of the roughly 670 donors were used in a later genetic analysis, which treated that subset as a discovery cohort. All discovery cohort repertoires had been generated on a single sequencing platform. Class I and class II HLA loci were covered by the typing at four-digit resolution. Typing coverage varied by locus: about 620-640 donors for A, B, C, DRB1 and DQB1; 500 to 550 for DQA1; more than 600 for DPA1; approximately 470 for DPB1. Five DR-DQ haplotypes were handled as single units for association and clustering, since linkage in the cohort was strong. On average, 235,054 unique TCR beta nucleotide sequences were sequenced per donor among more than 350 genotyped donors of the cohort, with 15% to 20% of those sequences being non-productive. Overall study outcomes, separate from this receptor: An earlier analysis of approximately 590 of the donors showed that most TCR beta V segments appeared in productive rearrangements either about 87% or about 30% of the time, which broadly matched IMGT annotations. Because HLA typing was unavailable for some donors at each locus, only the typed subset was used in association tests. The cohort was sequenced for TCR beta chains only, and without alpha or paired-chain data the features that could be detected were limited. Linkage disequilibrium might explain the correlated functional status among segregating V segments, but an unknown experimental factor could not be ruled out. The study gave a list of about 160 TCR beta chains associated with cytomegalovirus. According to a later analysis, parvovirus B19, influenza, CMV and Epstein-Barr virus appeared linked to several top co-occurrence clusters. While some public TCRs were present in many individuals, most TCR sequences turned up only very rarely across donors. In both the original and validation cohorts, the classifier was reported to diagnose cytomegalovirus status with high specificity and sensitivity. Presence/absence analyses assumed roughly uniform sequencing depth across donors, an assumption that may not hold. The only immune exposure information available for the cohort was CMV serostatus. At a false discovery rate of 0.05, a later analysis linked around 15,000 TCR beta sequences to specific HLA alleles. In vitro tests confirmed that a few of the cytomegalovirus-associated TCR beta chains recognize cytomegalovirus antigens. A later genetic analysis associated a missense DCLRE1C variant with V-gene and J-gene trimming of TCR beta chains, and an independent cohort replicated the association. The authors suggested that the approach could potentially be generalized to other disease states and immunological phenotypes. Most CMV-associated TCR beta chains appeared to be HLA-restricted in a later analysis, and the HLA associations seemed to be driven largely by CMV exposure. A later analysis found that TCR association rates varied across HLA loci, with DRB1 alleles showing the most associated TCRs and HLA-C alleles the fewest. Because counts were too low, about 15 rarely observed V segments, including chromosome 9 orphons, were left out of the earlier analysis of about 500 of the donors. Compared with equally common non-associated chains, HLA-associated TCR beta chains in a later analysis were more clonally expanded and had lower generation probabilities. Strong co-occurrence of HLA alleles, especially DR and DQ, made assigning TCR associations to individual alleles difficult. In a later genetic analysis, fewer N-insertions in productive TCRs were reported among donors in an Asian-associated ancestry cluster than the roughly 710-donor mean. A group of highly shared sequence variants was considered likely to be a technical artifact of the sequencing pipeline. A further reported finding was that TCR beta sequences accurately predicted the HLA-A and HLA-B alleles for most subjects in the first cohort. The 87-base-pair reads could not distinguish some IMGT-functional V segments, including TRBV6-2 and TRBV6-3, so those segments were excluded.

In total, more than 500 healthy bone marrow donors made up the cohort. At the time of sampling, all cohort members were nominally healthy, though unrecorded immune exposures were likely present. The donor was CMV seropositive and belonged to the group of around 300 seropositive cohort members. Each donor provided a peripheral blood sample, and peripheral blood mononuclear cells were used for TCR beta sequencing. The Qiagen DNeasy Blood Extraction Kit was used to extract genomic DNA from the blood cell samples. This clone was seen only a few times. Its antigen specificity is not known. There are no base qualities to consult, and no much larger clone falls within one base. The germline ends are 11 bases apart after V is trimmed by 2 bases and J by 3 bases. The CDR3 runs 14 residues from the cysteine to the phenylalanine. Only the CDR3 DNA stays, 42 bases, in frame from base 1. CDR1 and CDR2, looked up from the germline V gene, are SGHRS and YFSETQ.

The method behind the library was the immunoSEQ multiplex PCR assay. A mixture of 60 forward primers for TCR Vbeta segments and 13 reverse primers for TCR Jbeta segments was used in the multiplex PCR. The CDR3 region of rearranged TCR beta genes was amplified from genomic DNA by a multiplex PCR assay. On the Illumina HiSeq System, the amplified TCR beta libraries were sequenced as 87-base-pair reads. For the original study's pipeline: A later analysis tallied 75 million to 85 million unique TCR beta chains across the 610 or so repertoires, and around 12 million of those chains were shared by two or more donors. A nearest-neighbor algorithm error-corrected the raw reads and collapsed the reads into unique sequences, merging closely related sequences to remove PCR and sequencing errors. CDR3 sequences were aligned to IMGT reference sequences to assign V, D and J gene segments. For a sequence to be retained, at least a six-nucleotide match to both a V gene segment and a J gene segment was required. A rearrangement was called productive if the CDR3 had no stop codons and remained in frame with V and J, and every other rearrangement was called non-productive. CDR3 was defined according to IMGT convention as the region running from the second conserved V-encoded cysteine to the conserved J-encoded phenylalanine. In an earlier analysis of roughly 610 of the donors, sequences lacking an unambiguous match to a single V gene segment were excluded. An earlier analysis of just under 600 of the donors called V segments functional above 56.7% productive rearrangements and segregating when the between-donor standard deviation exceeded 5%. A statistical classification framework was developed to diagnose cytomegalovirus status using the catalog of TCR beta chain sequences. V and J gene assignment, in a later analysis, came from comparing TCR nucleotide sequences with IMGT/GENE-DB human TR gene sequences. In a later analysis, CDR3 sequences and most-parsimonious VDJ recombination scenarios were assigned using the TCRdist pipeline. A later analysis defined each TCR beta chain by its CDR3 amino acid sequence plus V-gene family, and excluded reads lacking a unique V-gene family. In a later analysis, around 600 highly shared, low-generation-probability nucleotide sequences were removed to address suspected cross-contamination and a sequencing artifact. In a later analysis, a clonal expansion index was calculated for each public chain from normalized within-repertoire ranks of inferred template counts. A later analysis computed generation probabilities with a VDJ recombination model fitted to out-of-frame rearrangements, and checked the results against IGoR. In a later analysis, TCR-TCR, TCR-HLA and TCR-CMV co-occurrence was scored with hypergeometric tests, and a repertoire-size bias correction was applied to TCR pairs. False discovery rates were estimated in a later analysis by permuting HLA or CMV assignments 20 times. A later analysis grouped co-occurring TCRs with DBSCAN, adding TCRdist sequence similarity when clustering within HLA-allele-positive subsets. Co-occurrence clustering excluded repertoires with fewer than 30,000 or more than 120,000 public chains, plus five with anomalous nucleotide sharing. Not all clones reach the TCRdb copy of this immuneACCESS table, which keeps in-frame sequences only. Checked studies attribute under half of the gap to unresolved V genes and leave the rest unexplained. That table furnishes V, J and clone size, whereas the DNA furnished D and trimming. The sample profile shows about 190,000 clones; roughly 82% of them were found once. Over 2.5% of the sample is in the top ten clones.

Here the chain combines TRBV5-1 and TRBJ1-1; the D gene cannot be named for sure. This receptor was taken from a woman in her 50s in good health and CMV-seropositive. The sample comprised PBMCs. The DNA reads TGCGCCAGCAGCTTTACGGGAGATTACACTGAAGCTTTCTTT. It specifies CASSFTGDYTEAFF.